These T cell receptor beta chains were read from a single sample in a study of technical replicates of blood from a handful of donors. TCRdb's copy holds only in-frame clones and misses some; the assay was immunoSEQ multiplex PCR. The sample contains roughly 68,000 clones, 85% to 90% of which appear only once. Sequenced sample: PBMCs. Source of these receptors: a human donor in good health. Some clones in this sample may be carry-over from other donors' samples. CDR3s include the opening cysteine and the closing phenylalanine or tryptophan. D genes are given only for firm matches. The size field is filled for only some rows; it gives once, few, many or a size class.

TRBJ1-2 NA NA TRBV7-9 CASTLKDTSNYGYTF TGTGCCAGCACCCTCAAGGACACTTCTAACTATGGCTACACCTTC
TRBJ2-1 NA TRBD1 TRBV7-7 CASSSGTDHNEQFF TGTGCCAGCAGCTCCGGGACAGACCACAATGAGCAGTTCTTC
TRBJ1-4 NA NA TRBV6-1 CASRDRPTNEKLFF TGTGCCAGCAGAGACAGGCCGACAAATGAAAAACTGTTTTTT
TRBJ1-5 NA NA TRBV19 CASIPRGGNQPQHF TGTGCCAGTATCCCGCGGGGAGGGAATCAGCCCCAGCATTTT
TRBJ2-3 once TRBD2 TRBV6-1 CASSERDSGRAGDTQYF TGTGCCAGCAGTGAGCGAGATAGCGGGAGGGCGGGAGATACGCAGTATTTT
TRBJ1-1 NA NA TRBV7-9 CASSPSSTNTEAFF TGTGCCAGCAGCCCATCGAGCACGAACACTGAAGCTTTCTTT
TRBJ1-3 NA TRBD1 TRBV4-2 CASSHESSGTGLSGNTIYF TGTGCCAGCAGCCATGAATCCTCCGGGACAGGGCTCTCTGGAAACACCATATATTTT
TRBJ1-6 NA NA TRBV19 CASRVSDSPLHF TGTGCCAGTAGGGTATCGGATTCACCCCTCCACTTT
TRBJ2-5 NA NA TRBV7-2 CASIGGGIGTQYF TGTGCCAGCATCGGCGGGGGCATTGGTACCCAGTACTTC
TRBJ1-2 NA TRBD1 TRBV5-4 CASSSRDRKTYGYTF TGTGCCAGCAGCTCCCGGGACAGGAAGACCTATGGCTACACCTTC
TRBJ1-1 NA NA TRBV7-2 CASSSQSPGDTEAFF TGTGCCAGCAGCTCCCAGTCTCCAGGGGACACTGAAGCTTTCTTT
TRBJ2-1 NA TRBD2 TRBV7-8 CASRKGASGGASSYNEQFF TGTGCCAGCAGGAAAGGGGCTAGCGGGGGGGCTAGCTCCTACAATGAGCAGTTCTTC
TRBJ2-7 NA NA TRBV19 CASSIHGKEQYF TGTGCCAGTAGTATTCACGGGAAGGAGCAGTACTTC
TRBJ2-2 NA TRBD2 TRBV4-2 CASSQDGLAANTGELFF TGTGCCAGCAGCCAAGATGGCCTAGCGGCGAACACCGGGGAGCTGTTTTTT
TRBJ1-1 few NA TRBV30 CAWKRMTEAFF TGTGCCTGGAAGAGAATGACTGAAGCTTTCTTT
TRBJ2-7 NA NA TRBV5-1 CASSLEGPKYEQYF TGCGCCAGCAGCTTGGAGGGGCCAAAATACGAGCAGTACTTC
TRBJ1-1 NA NA TRBV6-1 CASSERWGETEAFF TGTGCCAGCAGTGAACGGTGGGGAGAGACTGAAGCTTTCTTT
TRBJ2-7 NA NA TRBV2 CASSGWDTIYEQYF TGTGCCAGCAGCGGATGGGACACTATCTACGAGCAGTACTTC
TRBJ2-1 NA TRBD2 TRBV23-1 CASSHPRLAGERDEQFF TGCGCCAGCAGTCACCCCAGACTAGCGGGGGAGAGAGATGAGCAGTTCTTC
TRBJ1-3 NA TRBD1 TRBV19 CASTWTGGVGNTIYF TGTGCCAGTACCTGGACAGGGGGCGTTGGAAACACCATATATTTT
TRBJ2-3 once NA TRBV29-1 CSVISPRGTDTQYF TGCAGCGTTATCTCCCCCCGGGGAACAGATACGCAGTATTTT
TRBJ1-2 NA NA TRBV5-6 CASSGPGGGYTF TGTGCCAGCAGCGGCCCCGGGGGAGGCTACACCTTC
TRBJ2-5 once TRBD1 TRBV5-1 CASSPLGTALQETQYF TGCGCCAGCAGCCCCCTGGGGACAGCGCTACAAGAGACCCAGTACTTC
TRBJ2-2 NA TRBD1 TRBV7-6 CASSLGTGGLGGELFF TGTGCCAGCAGCTTAGGGACAGGGGGCCTTGGCGGGGAGCTGTTTTTT
TRBJ1-2 NA NA TRBV10-3 CATAKTEQEGYTF TGTGCCACCGCGAAGACGGAGCAAGAGGGCTACACCTTC
TRBJ2-1 NA NA TRBV5-1 CASSPQGIGNEQFF TGCGCCAGCAGCCCACAGGGAATTGGGAATGAGCAGTTCTTC
TRBJ2-7 NA NA TRBV7-9 CAGRPRGAGYEQYF TGTGCCGGACGTCCCCGGGGGGCCGGCTACGAGCAGTACTTC
TRBJ2-3 NA NA TRBV6-1 CASSTHSDTQYF TGTGCCAGCAGTACTCACTCAGATACGCAGTATTTT
TRBJ2-1 few TRBD1 TRBV18 CASSLDRIGQIPGEQFF TGTGCCAGCTCACTGGACAGGATCGGGCAGATACCGGGTGAGCAGTTCTTC
TRBJ2-7 NA TRBD2 TRBV27 CASSLGLAYEQYF TGTGCCAGCAGCCTAGGACTAGCCTACGAGCAGTACTTC
TRBJ1-2 once TRBD1 TRBV19 CASRSTGGGYGYTF TGTGCCAGTAGATCGACAGGGGGAGGTTATGGCTACACCTTC
TRBJ2-7 NA NA TRBV4-3 CASSQGRTYEQYF TGCGCCAGCAGCCAAGGCAGGACCTACGAGCAGTACTTC
TRBJ1-1 NA NA TRBV7-8 CASSARRNTEAFF TGTGCCAGCAGCGCTAGACGGAACACTGAAGCTTTCTTT
TRBJ2-2 NA TRBD1 TRBV4-3 CASSQGQAANTGELFF TGCGCCAGCAGCCAGGGACAGGCCGCGAACACCGGGGAGCTGTTTTTT
TRBJ2-3 NA TRBD2 TRBV4-1 CASRFFAGASTDTQYF TGCGCCAGCCGGTTTTTCGCGGGAGCTAGCACAGATACGCAGTATTTT
TRBJ1-1 NA TRBD1 TRBV9 CASSRSGTGVEAFF TGTGCCAGCAGCCGCTCCGGGACAGGGGTCGAAGCTTTCTTT
TRBJ2-7 NA TRBD1 TRBV4-3 CASSESTGGEQYF TGCGCCAGCAGCGAATCCACAGGGGGCGAGCAGTACTTC
TRBJ1-1 few NA TRBV30 CAWRFRDTRYTEAFF TGTGCCTGGAGGTTCCGGGACACCCGCTACACTGAAGCTTTCTTT
TRBJ2-1 NA NA TRBV4-3 CASSLSLDLDEQFF TGCGCCAGCAGCCTAAGTCTAGATCTCGATGAGCAGTTCTTC
TRBJ1-1 NA NA TRBV2 CASGGLGRANTEAFF TGTGCCAGCGGAGGGCTGGGCAGGGCGAACACTGAAGCTTTCTTT
TRBJ1-2 NA TRBD1 TRBV19 CASRETGGTYGYTF TGTGCCAGTAGAGAGACAGGGGGCACCTATGGCTACACCTTC
TRBJ2-5 NA TRBD2 TRBV2 CASRRLAGTEGTQYF TGTGCCAGCAGGAGACTAGCGGGAACAGAAGGGACCCAGTACTTC
TRBJ2-7 NA TRBD2 TRBV7-2 CASRSGGEQYF TGTGCCAGCAGGTCGGGAGGTGAGCAGTACTTC
TRBJ2-3 NA TRBD2 TRBV5-1 CASSLAEGGPTDTQYF TGCGCCAGCAGCTTGGCCGAGGGAGGGCCGACAGATACGCAGTATTTT
TRBJ1-1 NA TRBD1 TRBV13 CASSLGQGRRNTEAFF TGTGCCAGCAGCTTGGGACAGGGAAGGAGGAACACTGAAGCTTTCTTT
TRBJ2-5 NA NA TRBV2 CASSDGSSQETQYF TGTGCCAGCAGTGATGGGAGCAGCCAAGAGACCCAGTACTTC
TRBJ2-7 NA TRBD2 TRBV2 CASRGSLAVYEQYF TGTGCCAGCCGGGGTTCCCTAGCGGTCTACGAGCAGTACTTC
TRBJ2-7 once TRBD2 TRBV4-1 CASSQTIAGGAYEQYF TGCGCCAGCAGCCAAACAATAGCGGGAGGTGCCTACGAGCAGTACTTC
TRBJ1-3 once NA TRBV18 CASSPTRGTGNTIYF TGTGCCAGCTCACCTACGAGAGGGACTGGAAACACCATATATTTT
TRBJ1-2 NA NA TRBV6-5 CASSYDLTPPGGYTF TGTGCCAGCAGTTACGACCTGACCCCTCCGGGGGGCTACACCTTC
TRBJ2-2 NA NA TRBV27 CASSIDRNTGELFF TGTGCCAGCAGCATTGACAGAAACACCGGGGAGCTGTTTTTT
TRBJ2-1 NA NA TRBV10-3 CAISTGPEQFF TGTGCCATCAGTACAGGCCCGGAGCAGTTCTTC
TRBJ1-1 medium-sized TRBD1 TRBV5-1 CASSLAGGYTEAFF TGCGCCAGCAGCTTGGCAGGGGGCTATACTGAAGCTTTCTTT
TRBJ2-1 once NA TRBV4-3 CASSQDRRGNNEQFF TGCGCCAGCAGCCAAGATCGGCGGGGAAACAATGAGCAGTTCTTC